This T cell receptor (beta chain) appears in the sequencing data of a study of T cells expressing NK-cell markers. Study-wide results and caveats: Dominance of the CD3+CD56-NKG2C+ fraction by these clonotypes also held in a handful of donors.

In the case of this clonotype: Its antigen remains unidentified.

The CDR3 is 14 residues long. Germline CDR1 is SQVTM and CDR2 is ANQGSEA. TCRdb re-called the 5' RACE reads, yielding one record per CDR3 amino acid sequence without DNA. The data show some 500,000 distinct CDR3 sequences, and the top ten clones hold 1.4%. The TCR originated in a woman between 50 and 59 years old in good health. The chain links TRBV29-1 to TRBJ2-3; TCRdb reports TRBD1, a call that lacks DNA to check it against. The sequencing sample was made of blood T cells: a sorted CD56 or NKG2C T cell subset, CD4+ or CD8+ T cells, or bulk PBMC T cells (not recorded which). CDR3 protein: CSVERTGRRDTQYF.